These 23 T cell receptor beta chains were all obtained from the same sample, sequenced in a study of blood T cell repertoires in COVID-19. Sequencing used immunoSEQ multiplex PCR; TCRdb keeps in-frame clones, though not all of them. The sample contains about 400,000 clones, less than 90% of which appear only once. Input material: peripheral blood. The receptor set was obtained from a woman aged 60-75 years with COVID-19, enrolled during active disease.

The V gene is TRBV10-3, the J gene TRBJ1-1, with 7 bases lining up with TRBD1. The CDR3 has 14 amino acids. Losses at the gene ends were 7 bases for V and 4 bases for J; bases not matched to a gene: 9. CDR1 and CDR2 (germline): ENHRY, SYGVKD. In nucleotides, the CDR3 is TGTGCCATCAATGACAGGGTTTATGGCACTGAAGCTTTCTTT. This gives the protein CAINDRVYGTEAFF.

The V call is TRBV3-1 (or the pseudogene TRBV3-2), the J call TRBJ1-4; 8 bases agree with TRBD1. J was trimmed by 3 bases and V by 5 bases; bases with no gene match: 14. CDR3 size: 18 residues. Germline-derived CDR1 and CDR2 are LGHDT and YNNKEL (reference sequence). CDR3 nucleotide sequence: TGTGCCAGCAGCGGGTTCGGACAGGGTATGACGTCTAATGAAAAACTGTTTTTT. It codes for CASSGFGQGMTSNEKLFF.

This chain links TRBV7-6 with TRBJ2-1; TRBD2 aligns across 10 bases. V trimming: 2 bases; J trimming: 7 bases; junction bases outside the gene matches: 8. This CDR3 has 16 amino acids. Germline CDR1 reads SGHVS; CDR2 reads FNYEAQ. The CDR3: CASSLPKRGGRNEQFF. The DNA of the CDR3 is TGTGCCAGCAGCTTACCTAAGCGGGGGGGTAGGAATGAGCAGTTCTTC.

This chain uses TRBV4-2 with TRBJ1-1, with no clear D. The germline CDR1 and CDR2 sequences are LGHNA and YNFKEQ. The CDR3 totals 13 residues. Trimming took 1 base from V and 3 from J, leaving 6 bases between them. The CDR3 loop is CASSQGVDTEAFF. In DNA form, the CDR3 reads TGTGCCAGCAGCCAAGGAGTTGACACTGAAGCTTTCTTT.

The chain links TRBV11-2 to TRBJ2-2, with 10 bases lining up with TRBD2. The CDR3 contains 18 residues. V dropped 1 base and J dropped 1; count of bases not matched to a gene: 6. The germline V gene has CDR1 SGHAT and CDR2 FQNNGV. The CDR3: CASSLGIAGGQNTGELFF. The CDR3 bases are TGTGCCAGCAGCTTAGGAATAGCGGGGGGCCAGAACACCGGGGAGCTGTTTTTT.

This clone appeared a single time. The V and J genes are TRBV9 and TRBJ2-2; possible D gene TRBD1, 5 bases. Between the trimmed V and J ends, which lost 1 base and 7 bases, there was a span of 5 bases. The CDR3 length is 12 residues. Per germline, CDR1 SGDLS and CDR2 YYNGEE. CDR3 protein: CASSVRGGELFF. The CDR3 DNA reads TGTGCCAGCAGCGTAAGGGGCGGGGAGCTGTTTTTT.

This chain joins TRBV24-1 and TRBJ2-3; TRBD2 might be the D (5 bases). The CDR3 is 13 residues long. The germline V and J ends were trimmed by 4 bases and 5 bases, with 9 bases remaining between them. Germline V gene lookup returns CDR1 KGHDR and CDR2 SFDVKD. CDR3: CATSELGKDTQYF. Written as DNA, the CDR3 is TGTGCCACCAGTGAACTAGGAAAAGATACGCAGTATTTT.

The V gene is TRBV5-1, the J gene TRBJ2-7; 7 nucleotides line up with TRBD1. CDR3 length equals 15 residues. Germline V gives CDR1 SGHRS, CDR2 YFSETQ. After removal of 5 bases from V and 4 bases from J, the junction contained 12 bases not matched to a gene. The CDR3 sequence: CASRDRDSATYEQYF. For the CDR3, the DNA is TGCGCCAGCAGGGACCGGGACAGTGCTACTTACGAGCAGTACTTC.

CDR3 sequence reads: CAISQTGQGGYTF. For the CDR3, the DNA is TGTGCCATCAGCCAGACAGGGCAGGGAGGCTACACCTTC. The chain recombines TRBV10-3 with TRBJ1-2, with TRBD1 identical over 7 bases. CDR1 is ENHRY and CDR2 is SYGVKD in the germline V gene. Unmatched junction bases numbered 9, after V lost 6 bases and J lost 8 bases. The CDR3 is 13 residues long.

The CDR3 loop reads CASSQKGVSYEQYF. CDR3 coding DNA: TGTGCCAGCAGCCAAAAAGGGGTCTCCTACGAGCAGTACTTC. The chain recombines TRBV3-1 (or the pseudogene TRBV3-2) with TRBJ2-7; D possibly corresponds to TRBD1 (5 bases). CDR3 size: 14 residues. The V end lost 2 bases, the J end lost 0 bases, and 8 bases lay between the germline ends. Germline V CDR1 and CDR2: LGHDT, YNNKEL (reference sequence).

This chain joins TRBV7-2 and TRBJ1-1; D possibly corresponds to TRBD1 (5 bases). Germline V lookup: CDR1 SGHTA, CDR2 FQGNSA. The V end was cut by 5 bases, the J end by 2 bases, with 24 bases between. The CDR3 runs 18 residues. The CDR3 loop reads CASSPTFDGGGRNTEAFF. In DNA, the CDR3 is TGTGCCAGCAGCCCTACTTTTGACGGCGGGGGAAGAAACACTGAAGCTTTCTTT.

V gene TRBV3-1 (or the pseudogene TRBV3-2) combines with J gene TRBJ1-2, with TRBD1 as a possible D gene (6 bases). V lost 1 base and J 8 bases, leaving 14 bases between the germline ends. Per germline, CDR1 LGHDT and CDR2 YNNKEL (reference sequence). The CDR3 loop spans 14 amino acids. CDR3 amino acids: CASSQVRGGRGYTF. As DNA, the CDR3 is TGTGCCAGCAGCCAAGTTCGGGGGGGCCGGGGCTACACCTTC.

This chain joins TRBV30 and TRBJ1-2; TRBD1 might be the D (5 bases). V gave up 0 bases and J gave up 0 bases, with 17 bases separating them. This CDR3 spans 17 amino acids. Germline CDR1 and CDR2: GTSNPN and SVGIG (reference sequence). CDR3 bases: TGTGCCTGGAGTGTACACGCGGGGGGAGACTCTAACTATGGCTACACCTTC. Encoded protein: CAWSVHAGGDSNYGYTF.

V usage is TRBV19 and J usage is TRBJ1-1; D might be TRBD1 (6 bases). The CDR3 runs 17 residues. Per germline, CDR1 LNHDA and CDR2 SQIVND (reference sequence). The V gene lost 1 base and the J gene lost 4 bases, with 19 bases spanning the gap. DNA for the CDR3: TGTGCCAGTAGTATAGTTGGGGGGGCAGGAGTCGGCACTGAAGCTTTCTTT. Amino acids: CASSIVGGAGVGTEAFF.

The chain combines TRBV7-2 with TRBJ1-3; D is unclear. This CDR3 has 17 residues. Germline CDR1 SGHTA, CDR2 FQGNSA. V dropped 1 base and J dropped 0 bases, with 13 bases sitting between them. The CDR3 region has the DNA TGTGCCAGCAGCTTAGTGGCGGGAGTGCTCTCTGGAAACACCATATATTTT. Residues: CASSLVAGVLSGNTIYF.

CDR3 in amino acids: CASSQDLIAGPVEQFF. CDR3 in DNA: TGCGCCAGCAGCCAAGACTTGATAGCGGGGCCGGTTGAGCAGTTCTTC. J is TRBJ2-1 and V is TRBV4-1, with 8 bases fitting TRBD2. Trimming cost V 0 bases and J 9 bases; bases outside gene matches: 10. This CDR3 region has 16 residues. Germline V gives CDR1 MGHRA, CDR2 YSYEKL.

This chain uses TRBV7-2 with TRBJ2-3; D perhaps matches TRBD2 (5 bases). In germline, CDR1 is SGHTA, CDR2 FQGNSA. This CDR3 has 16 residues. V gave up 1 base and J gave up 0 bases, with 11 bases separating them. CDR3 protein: CASSLVAGQSTDTQYF. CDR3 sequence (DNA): TGTGCCAGCAGCTTAGTCGCGGGCCAAAGCACAGATACGCAGTATTTT.

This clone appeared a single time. The CDR3 sequence is CASSSLAGQSSYNSPLHF. DNA for the CDR3: TGTGCCAGCAGCTCCCTTGCGGGACAGAGCTCCTATAATTCACCCCTCCACTTT. This chain links TRBV7-6 with TRBJ1-6; 7 bases are a match to TRBD1. Trimming removed 4 bases from V and 0 bases from J; junction bases left unmatched: 9. The CDR3 is made up of 18 amino acids. Germline values: CDR1 SGHVS, CDR2 FNYEAQ. Variable domain in full (rest from reference TRBV7-6 and TRBJ1-6): GAGVSQSPRYKVTKRGQDVALRCDPISGHVSLYWYRQALGQGPEFLTYFNYEAQQDKSGLPNDRFSAERPEGSISTLTIQRTEQRDSAMYRCASSSLAGQSSYNSPLHFGNGTRLTVT.

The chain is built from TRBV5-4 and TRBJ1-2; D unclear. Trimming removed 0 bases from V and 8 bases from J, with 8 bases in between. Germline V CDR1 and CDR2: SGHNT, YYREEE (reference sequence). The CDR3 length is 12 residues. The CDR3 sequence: CASSLDSRGYTF. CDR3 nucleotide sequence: TGTGCCAGCAGCTTGGACTCCAGGGGCTACACCTTC. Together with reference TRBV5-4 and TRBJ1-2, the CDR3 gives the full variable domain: ETGVTQSPTHLIKTRGQQVTLRCSSQSGHNTVSWYQQALGQGPQFIFQYYREEENGRGNFPPRFSGLQFPNYSSELNVNALELDDSALYLCASSLDSRGYTFGSGTRLTVV.

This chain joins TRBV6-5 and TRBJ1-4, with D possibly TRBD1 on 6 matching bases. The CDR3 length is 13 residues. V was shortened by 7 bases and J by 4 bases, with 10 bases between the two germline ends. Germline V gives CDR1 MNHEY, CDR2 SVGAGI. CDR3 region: CASKQGLNEKLFF. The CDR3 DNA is TGTGCCAGCAAACAGGGTCTTAATGAAAAACTGTTTTTT.

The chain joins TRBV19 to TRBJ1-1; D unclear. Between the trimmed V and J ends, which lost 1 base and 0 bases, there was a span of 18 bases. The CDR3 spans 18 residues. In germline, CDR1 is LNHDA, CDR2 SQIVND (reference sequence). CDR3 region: CASSIALWEMGVNTEAFF. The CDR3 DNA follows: TGTGCCAGTAGTATAGCACTTTGGGAGATGGGTGTGAACACTGAAGCTTTCTTT.

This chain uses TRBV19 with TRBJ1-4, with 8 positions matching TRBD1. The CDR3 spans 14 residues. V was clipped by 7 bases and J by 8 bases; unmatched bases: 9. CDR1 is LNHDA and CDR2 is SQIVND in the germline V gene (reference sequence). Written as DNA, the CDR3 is TGTGCCAGTACCAAGGGGACAGGAAACGAAAAACTGTTTTTT. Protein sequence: CASTKGTGNEKLFF.

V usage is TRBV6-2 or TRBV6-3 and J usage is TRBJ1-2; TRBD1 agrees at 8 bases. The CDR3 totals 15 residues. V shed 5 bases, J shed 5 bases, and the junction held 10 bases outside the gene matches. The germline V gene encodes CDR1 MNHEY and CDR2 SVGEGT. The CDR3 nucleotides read TGTGCCAGCAGTCTCGCGGACAGGGTTTCGTATGGCTACACCTTC. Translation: CASSLADRVSYGYTF.